One and the same sample provided the 18 T cell receptor beta chains below, sequenced in a study of human T cells and chemical hapten exposure. TCRdb fed the RACE reads into MiXCR, producing one record per CDR3 protein. The table lists approximately 340,000 distinct CDR3 sequences, 6% to 8.5% of them singletons. Time point indicated: patch test 1, 2 weeks after DPC sensitization. Documented treatment: therapeutic diphenylcyclopropenone sensitization with weekly scalp DPC. Sequenced material: whole blood, taken in connection with sensitization to the hapten diphenylcyclopropenone (DPC). The receptors stem from a woman between 18 and 30 years old with alopecia areata. Some clones in this sample may be carry-over from other donors' samples.

This clonotype has a handful of counts. The DNA for the CDR3 is TGCGCCAGCAGCCAAGATGTGGCCATCTCGACCTACGAGCAGTACTTC. The encoded protein is CASSQDVAISTYEQYF. This rearrangement joins TRBV4-3 to TRBJ2-7, with D hard to call. The CDR3 is made up of 16 amino acids. V was cut by 0 bases and J by 2 bases, with 14 bases left in between. Germline values: CDR1 LGHNA, CDR2 YSLEER.

This chain links TRBV6-5 with TRBJ2-3; D possibly matches TRBD1 or TRBD2 (5 bases each). Germline V CDR1 and CDR2: MNHEY, SVGAGI. Trimming took 0 bases from V and 2 from J, leaving 24 bases between them. CDR3 length: 20 residues. Here the CDR3 DNA reads TGTGCCAGCAGTTACTCGTTGGGTCTAGGGGACCCCTCTTACACAGATACGCAGTATTTT. Its protein is CASSYSLGLGDPSYTDTQYF.

This clonotype was recorded a few times. The V gene is TRBV6-2 or TRBV6-3, the J gene TRBJ1-1; D is unclear. This CDR3 region has 13 residues. V lost 6 bases and J 1 base, leaving 9 bases between the germline ends. Per germline, CDR1 MNHEY and CDR2 SVGEGT. This chain's CDR3 is CASSLHRNTEAFF. CDR3 DNA sequence: TGTGCCAGCAGCCTGCACAGGAACACTGAAGCTTTCTTT.

The chain is built from TRBV13 and TRBJ2-7; 10 positions agree with TRBD2. Looked up from germline, CDR1 is PRHDT and CDR2 is FYEKMQ (reference sequence). With 5 bases clipped from V and 2 bases from J, the junction kept 12 bases outside the gene matches. The CDR3 consists of 17 residues. The CDR3 spells CASSPFLAGGPPYEQYF. The CDR3 DNA sequence: TGTGCCAGCAGCCCCTTTTTAGCGGGGGGCCCACCCTACGAGCAGTACTTC.

In its sample, this clonotype was seen a few times. CDR3 region: CASSSLRYQETQYF. CDR3 nucleotides: TGTGCCAGCAGCTCCCTACGCTACCAAGAGACCCAGTACTTC. The chain combines TRBV7-9 with TRBJ2-5; D not certain. Germline V gene lookup returns CDR1 SEHNR and CDR2 FQNEAQ (reference sequence). The ends were cut back, 4 bases at V and 0 bases at J, with 9 bases in the middle. The CDR3 extends over 14 amino acids.

This sequence joins TRBV6-2 or TRBV6-3 and TRBJ1-5, with TRBD1 matching over 7 bases. Germline trimming cut 8 bases from V and 3 bases from J; bases unmatched to any gene: 13. The CDR3 has 16 residues. Per the germline V gene, CDR1 is MNHEY and CDR2 is SVGEGT. The CDR3 bases are TGTGCCAGCGGAAGTCGAGACAGGGAGATCAATCAGCCCCAGCATTTT. It codes for CASGSRDREINQPQHF.

The chain uses TRBV11-2 and TRBJ2-5, with D tentatively TRBD2 (5 bases). The CDR3 length is 14 residues. Germline CDR1 SGHAT, CDR2 FQNNGV. Trimming removed 6 bases at V and 3 bases at J, with 14 bases between. CDR3 residues: CASSWRVSEETQYF. The CDR3, as DNA: TGTGCCAGCAGTTGGCGGGTCAGCGAAGAGACCCAGTACTTC.

This clonotype was seen only a few times. The chain combines TRBV28 with TRBJ1-4; D gene uncertain. Between the trimmed V and J ends, which lost 6 bases and 0 bases, there was a span of 11 bases. The germline CDR1 and CDR2 sequences are MDHEN and SYDVKM. The CDR3 runs 15 residues. This CDR3 is CASRRPTATNEKLFF. In nucleotides, the CDR3 is TGTGCCAGCAGAAGACCGACTGCAACTAATGAAAAACTGTTTTTT. Together with reference TRBV28 and TRBJ1-4, the CDR3 gives the full variable domain: DVKVTQSSRYLVKRTGEKVFLECVQDMDHENMFWYRQDPGLGLRLIYFSYDVKMKEKGDIPEGYSVSREKKERFSLILESASTNQTSMYLCASRRPTATNEKLFFGSGTQLSVL.

The DNA for the CDR3 is TGTGCAAGTCGCTTGCCCCAGGGGTTAAGTTTTTGCGAGCAGTACTTC. This sequence encodes CASRLPQGLSFCEQYF. The chain is built from TRBV12-2 and TRBJ2-7; the D call of TRBD1 is as the table states it, not checked on the DNA. TRBV12-2 is assigned pseudogene status. CDR3 length: 16 amino acids.

This clonotype was recorded a few times. This rearrangement joins TRBV9 to TRBJ2-2, with 8 positions matching TRBD1. The germline gives CDR1 SGDLS, CDR2 YYNGEE. This CDR3 spans 15 amino acids. V dropped 3 bases and J dropped 3; count of bases not matched to a gene: 4. CDR3 sequence reads: CASSAGQVYTGELFF. The CDR3 bases are TGTGCCAGCAGCGCGGGACAGGTCTACACCGGGGAGCTGTTTTTT.

This clonotype was observed a handful of times. This chain connects TRBV18 to TRBJ2-5; 9 bases are shared with TRBD2. CDR1 and CDR2 (germline): KGHSH, LQKENI. Unmatched junction bases numbered 8, after V lost 2 bases and J lost 7 bases. The CDR3 consists of 15 residues. This CDR3 is CASSPLVAGDGTQYF. DNA for the CDR3: TGTGCCAGCTCACCATTGGTAGCGGGGGACGGGACCCAGTACTTC.

This rearrangement joins TRBV12-3 or TRBV12-4 to TRBJ2-6, with D hard to call. V lost 7 bases and J 0 bases, leaving 13 bases between the germline ends. The CDR3 runs to 16 residues. The CDR3 bases are TGTGCCAGCAAGGTCCTAGGCGACTCTGGGGCCAACGTCCTGACTTTC. It encodes CASKVLGDSGANVLTF.

To note about this clonotype: The DNA is omitted, as the CDR3 cannot be located on it reliably, and the CDR3 follows TCRdb's listing. V and J are TRBV7-5 and TRBJ1-2. TRBV7-5 is classified as a pseudogene. With termini counted, the CDR3 has 14 amino acids. CDR3 protein: CISVPEADGDGYTF.

This clonotype was seen at least ten times. The chain couples TRBV29-1 to TRBJ2-7, with unresolved D. Trimming took off 6 bases at V and 3 bases at J, with 9 bases between the two ends. The CDR3 has 11 amino acids. CDR1 and CDR2 from the germline V gene are SQVTM and ANQGSEA. The chain's CDR3 is CSVRLDYEQYF. CDR3 sequence (DNA): TGCAGCGTCCGGTTAGACTACGAGCAGTACTTC.

CDR3 coding DNA: TGTGCCAGCAGTGTTGTAATGAACACTGAAGCTTTCTTT. This encodes CASSVVMNTEAFF. The genes are TRBV12-3 or TRBV12-4 and TRBJ1-1; D is unresolved. Trimming cost V 5 bases and J 0 bases, with 7 bases left between them. The CDR3 is made up of 13 amino acids.

This sequence joins TRBV7-9 and TRBJ1-6; no clear D. The CDR3 extends over 16 amino acids. V was shortened by 1 base and J by 6 bases, with 13 bases between the two germline ends. Germline values: CDR1 SEHNR, CDR2 FQNEAQ (reference sequence). The CDR3 bases are TGTGCCAGCAGCTTAGAGTCTGCGGCTCCTAATTCACCCCTCCACTTT. The encoded protein is CASSLESAAPNSPLHF.

This clonotype was seen repeatedly, ten times or more. The CDR3 DNA reads as TGTGCCAGCAGTTCGGTGGGTCGAGGGAATGAGCAGTTCTTC. Residues: CASSSVGRGNEQFF. V is TRBV6-5 and J is TRBJ2-1, with a possible D match to TRBD2 (5 bases). Trimming removed 4 bases from V and 7 bases from J, with 14 bases in between. From germline, CDR1 is MNHEY and CDR2 SVGAGI. The CDR3 runs to 14 residues.

The table lists this clonotype with many counts. The chain recombines TRBV29-1 with TRBJ2-7, with TRBD1 as a possible D gene (5 bases). CDR3 size: 13 residues. Germline CDR1 reads SQVTM; CDR2 reads ANQGSEA. Trimming left V 6 bases short and J 7 bases short, with 19 bases between. CDR3 loop: CSVMDAGFVEQYF. The CDR3 nucleotides read TGCAGCGTAATGGACGCAGGGTTTGTGGAGCAGTACTTC.